Below are 24 T cell receptor beta chains sequenced from a single sample in a study of blood T cell repertoires in COVID-19. Profiling relied on immunoSEQ multiplex PCR, and the TCRdb table lists in-frame clones only, not all of them. This sample has about 220,000 clones, with roughly four fifths found just once. The source material was PBMCs or T cells enriched from blood (not recorded which). The receptors here all came from a woman aged 55-75 years who had recovered from COVID-19.

The rearrangement links TRBV5-4 to TRBJ1-2; 8 nucleotides align to TRBD1. V lost 1 base, J lost 8 bases, and 7 bases stayed unmatched. Germline CDR1 reads SGHNT; CDR2 reads YYREEE (reference sequence). The CDR3 sequence is 14 residues long. In DNA, the CDR3 is TGTGCCAGCAGCTTGCCCAGGGGGCGTCTCGGCTACACCTTC. This encodes CASSLPRGRLGYTF.

J is TRBJ2-7 and V is TRBV6-6; no reliable D call. V was cut by 0 bases and J by 0 bases, with 6 bases left in between. CDR3 length: 14 residues. Germline V gives CDR1 MNHNY, CDR2 SVGAGI (reference sequence). The CDR3: CASSYSGNSYEQYF. In DNA, the CDR3 is TGTGCCAGCAGTTACTCTGGCAACTCCTACGAGCAGTACTTC.

The chain combines TRBV6-1 with TRBJ1-5; D is uncertain. The germline gives CDR1 MNHNS, CDR2 SASEGT. The CDR3 consists of 14 residues. Trimming left V 2 bases short and J 11 bases short, with 16 bases between. DNA for the CDR3: TGTGCCAGCAGTGAACGATGGTTGGAGGTGTCCCAGCATTTT. Its protein is CASSERWLEVSQHF.

This clone was seen a few times. The chain uses TRBV10-1 and TRBJ1-2; 8 bases agree with TRBD1. This CDR3 is built from 13 residues. The J segment lost 4 bases and the V segment lost 6 bases, leaving 4 bases of the junction unmatched. CDR1 and CDR2 (germline): WNHNN, SYGVQD (reference sequence). The CDR3, as DNA: TGCGCCAGCAGCCGGGACAGGATCTATGGCTACACCTTC. As protein: CASSRDRIYGYTF.

The J gene is TRBJ1-1, the V gene TRBV20-1; D uncertain. This CDR3 region has 11 residues. V shed 8 bases and J shed 10 bases, with 17 bases lying between them. Germline CDR1 and CDR2: DFQATT and SNEGSKA (reference sequence). The CDR3 sequence: CSPVGGWGAFF. The CDR3, as DNA: TGCAGTCCGGTGGGAGGATGGGGAGCTTTCTTT.

This chain uses TRBV7-2 with TRBJ2-7; 8 bases are shared with TRBD2. The CDR3 totals 14 residues. CDR1 and CDR2 from the germline V gene are SGHTA and FQGNSA. V was pared by 4 bases and J by 2 bases, with 4 bases of the junction left unmatched. DNA for the CDR3: TGTGCCAGCAGCTCGGGACTAGAAACCTACGAGCAGTACTTC. Translating it yields CASSSGLETYEQYF.

The gene calls are TRBV6-2 or TRBV6-3 and TRBJ1-1, with D possibly TRBD1 on 6 matching bases. Germline-derived CDR1 and CDR2 are MNHEY and SVGEGT. V was trimmed by 6 bases and J by 5 bases, leaving 13 bases between them. This CDR3 has 13 residues. CDR3 nucleotide sequence: TGTGCCAGCAGCCCGGGGAGGGGGACTGAAGCTTTCTTT. Its translation: CASSPGRGTEAFF.

The chain is built from TRBV5-1 and TRBJ2-5; 8 nucleotides line up with TRBD1. The CDR3 length is 14 residues. V gave up 0 bases and J gave up 5 bases; unmatched junction bases: 3. Germline values: CDR1 SGHRS, CDR2 YFSETQ. CDR3 DNA: TGCGCCAGCAGCTTGGGACAGGGGTTGGAGACCCAGTACTTC. Its protein is CASSLGQGLETQYF.

The chain carries TRBV7-9 and TRBJ1-1, with a tentative D call TRBD1 (5 bases). V lost 7 bases to trimming and J lost 2 bases, with 14 bases between them. The CDR3 spans 14 residues. The germline CDR1 and CDR2 sequences are SEHNR and FQNEAQ (reference sequence). CDR3 region: CASTWEGVNTEAFF. Here the CDR3 DNA reads TGTGCCAGCACCTGGGAAGGGGTAAACACTGAAGCTTTCTTT.

The rearrangement links TRBV3-1 (or the pseudogene TRBV3-2) to TRBJ1-1; D gene unclear. V gave up 1 base and J gave up 5 bases, with 5 bases separating them. Germline V gene data show CDR1 as LGHDT and CDR2 as YNNKEL (reference sequence). The CDR3 loop spans 12 amino acids. The CDR3 nucleotides are TGTGCCAGCAGCCAAGCCCGGACTGAAGCTTTCTTT. Amino acid sequence: CASSQARTEAFF.

Here the CDR3 reads CASSFDSSGGYGYTF. In DNA, the CDR3 is TGTGCCAGCAGTTTCGATTCGTCCGGGGGCTATGGCTACACCTTC. The chain employs TRBV6-5 and TRBJ1-2; the D gene is possibly TRBD1 (5 bases). The CDR3 length is 15 residues. Germline-derived CDR1 and CDR2 are MNHEY and SVGAGI. V was clipped by 4 bases and J by 4 bases, with 16 bases between them.

The chain combines TRBV19 with TRBJ2-1, with D possibly TRBD1 on 6 matching bases. Per the germline V gene, CDR1 is LNHDA and CDR2 is SQIVND (reference sequence). V lost 4 bases, J lost 2 bases, and 9 bases lay in between. CDR3 length equals 14 residues. For the CDR3, the DNA is TGTGCCAGTAGTAAGTCAGGGGCCTACAATGAGCAGTTCTTC. It yields the protein CASSKSGAYNEQFF.

The chain combines TRBV6-5 with TRBJ2-3; maybe TRBD1 (5 bases). V was shortened by 7 bases and J by 0 bases, with 14 bases between the two germline ends. Germline V lookup: CDR1 MNHEY, CDR2 SVGAGI. The CDR3 is made up of 15 amino acids. The CDR3 spells CASKSWGHSTDTQYF. The CDR3 DNA reads as TGTGCCAGCAAAAGTTGGGGCCATAGCACAGATACGCAGTATTTT.

The V call is TRBV10-2, the J call TRBJ1-1; no firm D call. The germline V gene encodes CDR1 WSHSY and CDR2 SAAADI. The length of the CDR3 is 12 residues. V lost 3 bases and J 6 bases, leaving 8 bases between the germline ends. DNA of the CDR3: TGCGCCAGCAGTGAAAAATTCTCTGAAGCTTTCTTT. This gives the protein CASSEKFSEAFF.

This clone was seen only a few times. This sequence joins TRBV19 and TRBJ2-6; no firm D call. Germline CDR1 is LNHDA and CDR2 is SQIVND (reference sequence). Trimming left V 4 bases short and J 1 base short, with 8 bases between. CDR3 size: 15 residues. CDR3 protein: CASSTPRSGANVLTF. CDR3 nucleotide sequence: TGTGCCAGTAGTACACCCCGGTCTGGGGCCAACGTCCTGACTTTC.

J is TRBJ2-7 and V is TRBV6-1; 10 bases fit TRBD1. V lost 3 bases and J lost 1; bases outside the gene matches: 6. This CDR3 has 16 amino acids. Germline CDR1 MNHNS, CDR2 SASEGT. Written as DNA, the CDR3 is TGTGCCAGCAGTGAGGAGGACAGGGGGGGGTCCTACGAGCAGTACTTC. It codes for CASSEEDRGGSYEQYF.

This chain links TRBV6-2 or TRBV6-3 with TRBJ1-5, with 10 bases lining up with TRBD1. The CDR3 runs 16 residues. J gave up 3 bases and V 4 bases, and 6 bases lay outside the gene matches. Germline-derived CDR1 and CDR2 are MNHEY and SVGEGT. The DNA of the CDR3 is TGTGCCAGCAGTTCTTTGGGACAGGGGTCCAATCAGCCCCAGCATTTT. Translating it yields CASSSLGQGSNQPQHF.

V is TRBV2 and J is TRBJ1-6, with 8 nucleotides matching TRBD1. The V gene end was trimmed by 9 bases and the J gene end by 5 bases; junction bases not matched to a gene: 12. From germline, CDR1 is SNHLY and CDR2 FYNNEI. This CDR3 is built from 16 residues. The CDR3 coding sequence is TGTGCCAGAGCACTCCTGACAGGGGATCATAATTCACCCCTCCACTTT. It translates to CARALLTGDHNSPLHF. Full variable domain (outside the CDR3, taken from reference TRBV2 and TRBJ1-6): EPEVTQTPSHQVTQMGQEVILRCVPISNHLYFYWYRQILGQKVEFLVSFYNNEISEKSEIFDDQFSVERPDGSNFTLKIRSTKLEDSAMYFCARALLTGDHNSPLHFGNGTRLTVT.

The chain recombines TRBV11-2 with TRBJ2-3; 8 nucleotides match TRBD2. The CDR3 sequence is 14 residues long. Germline assignment: CDR1 SGHAT and CDR2 FQNNGV. The V gene end was trimmed by 5 bases and the J gene end by 5 bases; junction bases not matched to a gene: 6. Here the CDR3 DNA reads TGTGCCAGCAGCCCTCCCGCGGGAGGAGATACGCAGTATTTT. Protein product: CASSPPAGGDTQYF.

This chain joins TRBV12-5 and TRBJ2-1, with TRBD2 matching 9 bases. The trim removed 2 bases at V and 9 bases at J, leaving 5 bases unmatched. This CDR3 is built from 14 residues. The germline V gene has CDR1 LGHNT and CDR2 FRNRAP. As DNA, the CDR3 is TGTGCTAGTGGTTTGCGGCGGGGGGGGAGTGAGCAGTTCTTC. Translation: CASGLRRGGSEQFF.

The V and J genes are TRBV7-2 and TRBJ2-3; 13 bases line up with TRBD2. Germline loops: CDR1 SGHTA, CDR2 FQGNSA. V gave up 10 bases and J gave up 4 bases; unmatched junction bases: 5. This CDR3 has 14 residues. CDR3 loop: CATETSGRPDTQYF. The CDR3 DNA reads TGTGCCACGGAGACTAGCGGGAGGCCAGATACGCAGTATTTT.

The chain carries TRBV6-5 and TRBJ1-2; 9 bases are a match to TRBD1. The CDR3 is 15 residues long. The V gene end was trimmed by 6 bases and the J gene end by 3 bases; junction bases not matched to a gene: 8. Germline values: CDR1 MNHEY, CDR2 SVGAGI. CDR3 loop: CASSKGTGRDYGYTF. DNA for the CDR3: TGTGCCAGCAGCAAAGGGACAGGGCGCGACTATGGCTACACCTTC.

The chain carries TRBV11-2 and TRBJ1-4; 12 nucleotides agree with TRBD1. The CDR3 has 15 amino acids. Germline V CDR1 and CDR2: SGHAT, FQNNGV. The junction had 5 bases not matched to a gene; V was cut back by 4 bases and J by 8 bases. CDR3 protein: CASSWDRGRGEKLFF. The CDR3 coding sequence is TGTGCCAGCAGCTGGGACAGGGGGCGCGGGGAAAAACTGTTTTTT.

The rearrangement links TRBV3-1 (or the pseudogene TRBV3-2) to TRBJ2-5; D is undetermined. Germline CDR1 LGHDT, CDR2 YNNKEL (reference sequence). The V end was cut by 0 bases, the J end by 2 bases, with 7 bases between. The CDR3 has 14 amino acids. CDR3 coding DNA: TGTGCCAGCAGCCAAGAGGCAAGACAAGAGACCCAGTACTTC. Amino acids: CASSQEARQETQYF.